This TCR beta chain was found in a study of human T cells and chemical hapten exposure. About the study: On around 2 cm by around 2 cm of upper inner arm skin, sensitization was performed with 2% DPC.

A single record per CDR3 protein comes from TCRdb applying MiXCR to the RACE reads. The sample has about 180,000 distinct CDR3 sequences; approximately 29% are singletons. The time point: pre-sensitization, week 0. Specified treatment: therapeutic diphenylcyclopropenone sensitization with weekly scalp DPC. The sequences come from whole blood, collected in connection with sensitization to the hapten diphenylcyclopropenone (DPC). The TCR was taken from a woman aged 25 to 39 with alopecia areata. Some clones in this sample may be carry-over from other donors' samples.

The CDR3 coding sequence is TGTGCCAGCAGAACGGATCTTGCGGGCGGTCAGCCCCAGCATTTT. It codes for CASRTDLAGGQPQHF. This chain connects TRBV6-2 or TRBV6-3 to TRBJ1-5; D unresolved. CDR1 MNHEY and CDR2 SVGEGT come from the germline V gene. This CDR3 comprises 15 residues. V gave up 6 bases and J gave up 6 bases, with 18 bases separating them.